The 3 T cell receptor beta chains below all came from one sample that was sequenced in a study of cytomegalovirus exposure and HLA in healthy donors. The study ran its PCR with 60 Vbeta and 13 Jbeta primers. Produced via immunoSEQ multiplex PCR; TCRdb's table is partial and in-frame only. The table counts 100,000 to 150,000 clones; 2.5% to 3% lies in the top ten. The sequenced sample consisted of PBMCs. These receptors came from a man aged 25-40 years in good health and CMV-seronegative.

The rearrangement links TRBV28 to TRBJ2-2, with a weak D call TRBD1 (5 bases). The CDR3 contains 15 residues. The germline CDR1 and CDR2 sequences are MDHEN and SYDVKM. Trimming pared 9 bases from V and 1 base from J, leaving 15 bases between. CDR3 sequence reads: CASRAPRVNTGELFF. The CDR3 region has the DNA TGTGCCAGTCGAGCACCCAGGGTGAACACCGGGGAGCTGTTTTTT.

This chain joins TRBV4-2 and TRBJ2-7; TRBD2 aligns across 10 bases. Per germline, CDR1 LGHNA and CDR2 YNFKEQ. After removal of 1 base from V and 4 bases from J, the junction contained 7 bases not matched to a gene. CDR3 length equals 16 residues. CDR3 in amino acids: CASSQGASGSPYEQYF. The CDR3 DNA sequence: TGTGCCAGCAGCCAAGGGGCTAGCGGGAGTCCTTACGAGCAGTACTTC.

The rearrangement uses TRBV30 and TRBJ1-5; no reliable D call. The CDR3 has 14 residues. CDR1 is GTSNPN and CDR2 is SVGIG in the germline V gene (reference sequence). V shed 1 base and J shed 5 bases, with 12 bases lying between them. The CDR3 is CAWSEDGGDQPQHF. CDR3 sequence (DNA): TGTGCCTGGAGTGAGGACGGAGGAGATCAGCCCCAGCATTTT.